A single sample gave rise to the 8 T cell receptor beta chains below, sequenced in a study of blood T cell repertoires in COVID-19. Profiling relied on immunoSEQ multiplex PCR, and the TCRdb table lists in-frame clones only, not all of them. The sample gives about 59,000 clones, around 80% of which show up once; more than 8% is in the top ten. Sequenced material: peripheral blood. The receptors were gathered from a human donor in a cohort sampled during active COVID-19.

This rearrangement joins TRBV6-5 to TRBJ1-5; D is perhaps TRBD1 (5 bases). CDR1 is MNHEY and CDR2 is SVGAGI in the germline V gene. V was shortened by 11 bases and J by 3 bases, with 14 bases between the two germline ends. This CDR3 comprises 13 residues. The CDR3 DNA follows: TGTGCCGCGGGGGAAGGTCTCAATCAGCCCCAGCATTTT. Amino acid sequence: CAAGEGLNQPQHF.

The V call is TRBV19, the J call TRBJ2-2, with 11 bases identical to TRBD1. CDR1 LNHDA and CDR2 SQIVND come from the germline V gene (reference sequence). There are 16 residues in the CDR3. J lost 6 bases, V lost 8 bases, and 11 bases had no gene match. The CDR3 loop reads CASLFPGTGGAGELFF. In DNA form, the CDR3 reads TGTGCCAGTCTCTTTCCCGGGACAGGGGGGGCCGGGGAGCTGTTTTTT.

The chain uses TRBV25-1 and TRBJ2-1, with D possibly TRBD2 on 5 matching bases. The V gene's germline CDR1 is MGHDK and CDR2 SYGVNS. The ends were cut back, 3 bases at V and 9 bases at J, with 18 bases in the middle. The CDR3 extends over 15 amino acids. CDR3 in amino acids: CASSEGSNGRGEQFF. The CDR3 DNA sequence: TGTGCCAGCAGTGAGGGGAGTAACGGCCGGGGTGAGCAGTTCTTC.

The rearrangement joins TRBV3-1 (or the pseudogene TRBV3-2) to TRBJ2-7; D is unresolved. Germline V gene sequence: CDR1 LGHDT, CDR2 YNNKEL (reference sequence). CDR3 length: 13 amino acids. With 0 bases removed from V and 2 bases from J, the gap between germline ends came to 5 bases. As DNA, the CDR3 is TGTGCCAGCAGCCAAGACGGTCCCTACGAGCAGTACTTC. Amino acids: CASSQDGPYEQYF.

V and J are TRBV7-3 and TRBJ1-1, with 10 bases matching TRBD1. Germline-derived CDR1 and CDR2 are SGHTA and FQGTGA. After removal of 1 base from V and 6 bases from J, the junction contained 11 bases not matched to a gene. The CDR3 runs to 17 residues. The CDR3: CASSLIGDRGRRAEAFF. The CDR3 DNA is TGTGCCAGCAGCTTAATAGGCGACAGGGGGCGCAGGGCTGAAGCTTTCTTT.

V and J are TRBV10-1 and TRBJ2-7, with D hard to call. The V end lost 8 bases, the J end lost 3 bases, and 17 bases lay between the germline ends. CDR1 is WNHNN and CDR2 is SYGVQD in the germline V gene (reference sequence). The length of the CDR3 is 14 residues. CDR3 sequence reads: CASLIPSRVYEQYF. The CDR3 coding sequence is TGCGCCAGCCTCATCCCTTCTCGGGTCTACGAGCAGTACTTC.

This clone was detected only a few times. This chain uses TRBV5-6 with TRBJ1-3; D unresolved. CDR1 SGHDT and CDR2 YYEEEE come from the germline V gene. This CDR3 has 15 amino acids. The V end lost 0 bases, the J end lost 0 bases, and 7 bases lay between the germline ends. As DNA, the CDR3 is TGTGCCAGCAGCTTGGCGGAGAGCTCTGGAAACACCATATATTTT. Encoded protein: CASSLAESSGNTIYF.

The chain carries TRBV24-1 and TRBJ2-1; a weak D match, TRBD2 (6 bases). Trimming removed 4 bases from V and 0 bases from J, with 12 bases in between. The CDR3 consists of 16 residues. CDR1 is KGHDR and CDR2 is SFDVKD in the germline V gene. CDR3 nucleotide sequence: TGTGCCACCAGTGACCGGGACTGGAGCTCCTACAATGAGCAGTTCTTC. Amino acids: CATSDRDWSSYNEQFF.